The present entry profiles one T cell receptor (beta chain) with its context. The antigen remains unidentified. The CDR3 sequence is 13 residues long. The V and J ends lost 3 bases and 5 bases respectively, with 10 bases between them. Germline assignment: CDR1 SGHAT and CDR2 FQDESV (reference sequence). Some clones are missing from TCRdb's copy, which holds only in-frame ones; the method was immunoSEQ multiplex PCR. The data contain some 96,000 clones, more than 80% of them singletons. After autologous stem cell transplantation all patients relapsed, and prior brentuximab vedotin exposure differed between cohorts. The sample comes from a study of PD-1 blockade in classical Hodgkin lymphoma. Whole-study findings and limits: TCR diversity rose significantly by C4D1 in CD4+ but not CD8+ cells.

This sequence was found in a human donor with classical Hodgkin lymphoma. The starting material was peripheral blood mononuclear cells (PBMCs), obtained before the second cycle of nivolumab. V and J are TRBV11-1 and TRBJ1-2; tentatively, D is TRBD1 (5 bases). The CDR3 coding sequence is TGTGCCAGCAGCTTGGACACTTCTTATGGCTACACCTTC. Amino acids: CASSLDTSYGYTF.